A selection of T cell receptor beta chains follows, all from one sample in a study of blood T cell repertoires in COVID-19. Clones were sequenced by immunoSEQ multiplex PCR, and TCRdb holds only the in-frame ones, with some missing. This table holds under 140,000 clones, over 60% found once. The sample consisted of peripheral blood. Receptors originate from a woman aged 80 or over with active or convalescent COVID-19. The CDR3 runs from the conserved cysteine through the conserved F or W. The order of the fields is clone size, V gene, J gene, D gene, CDR3 DNA, CDR3 protein. A D gene is named only where the DNA matches it firmly. Size is omitted from some rows. Given values are once, few, many or a class for expanded clones.

abundance: NA
v_gene: TRBV18
j_gene: TRBJ2-1
d_gene: TRBD2
CDR3nt: TGTGCCAGCTCACCAGGACTAGCGGGGTACAATGAGCAGTTCTTC
CDR3aa: CASSPGLAGYNEQFF

abundance: NA
v_gene: TRBV6-2/TRBV6-3
j_gene: TRBJ2-5
d_gene: TRBD2
CDR3nt: TGTGCCAGCAACCCGCGATCGGGGCTAGCGGACGAAGAGACCCAGTACTTC
CDR3aa: CASNPRSGLADEETQYF

abundance: few
v_gene: TRBV5-5
j_gene: TRBJ1-5
d_gene: TRBD1
CDR3nt: TGTGCCAGCAGCCTGGACAGGGGCAATCAGCCCCAGCATTTT
CDR3aa: CASSLDRGNQPQHF

abundance: NA
v_gene: TRBV30
j_gene: TRBJ2-3
d_gene: TRBD2
CDR3nt: TGTGCCTGGAGACTAGCGGGGTCTAGCACAGATACGCAGTATTTT
CDR3aa: CAWRLAGSSTDTQYF

abundance: NA
v_gene: TRBV10-1
j_gene: TRBJ2-6
d_gene: NA
CDR3nt: TGCGCCAACCCGGGACACAACTCTGGGGCCAACGTCCTGACTTTC
CDR3aa: CANPGHNSGANVLTF

abundance: NA
v_gene: TRBV24-1
j_gene: TRBJ2-1
d_gene: NA
CDR3nt: TGTGCCACCAGTGGGTGGTCTCCTTTGTCGGCCTACAATGAGCAGTTCTTC
CDR3aa: CATSGWSPLSAYNEQFF

abundance: NA
v_gene: TRBV6-6
j_gene: TRBJ1-2
d_gene: TRBD1
CDR3nt: TGTGCCAGCAGTTCCTACGGGACAGACTATGGCTACACCTTC
CDR3aa: CASSSYGTDYGYTF

abundance: NA
v_gene: TRBV19
j_gene: TRBJ2-5
d_gene: TRBD1
CDR3nt: TGTGCCAGTAATCACAGGGGCGAGGGAAAGGAGACCCAGTACTTC
CDR3aa: CASNHRGEGKETQYF

abundance: NA
v_gene: TRBV30
j_gene: TRBJ2-1
d_gene: NA
CDR3nt: TGTGCCTGGAGTGTGGGGCTAGAACCCAGGGGTAGGCAGTTCTTC
CDR3aa: CAWSVGLEPRGRQFF

abundance: NA
v_gene: TRBV4-3
j_gene: TRBJ1-5
d_gene: TRBD1
CDR3nt: TGCGCCAGCAGCCAAGATTTCAGGGGGCATAATCAGCCCCAGCATTTT
CDR3aa: CASSQDFRGHNQPQHF

abundance: NA
v_gene: TRBV24-1
j_gene: TRBJ1-2
d_gene: TRBD1
CDR3nt: TGTGCCACCAGTGATACGGGACAGGGCATTGGCTACACCTTC
CDR3aa: CATSDTGQGIGYTF

abundance: NA
v_gene: TRBV28
j_gene: TRBJ2-7
d_gene: NA
CDR3nt: TGTGCCAGCAGTCGGCAGGTAGGCTACGAGCAGTACTTC
CDR3aa: CASSRQVGYEQYF

abundance: NA
v_gene: TRBV11-2
j_gene: TRBJ2-5
d_gene: NA
CDR3nt: TGTGCCAGCAGCTTAGGGGCAAAGAGCCAGTACTTC
CDR3aa: CASSLGAKSQYF

abundance: few
v_gene: TRBV11-2
j_gene: TRBJ2-7
d_gene: NA
CDR3nt: TGTGCCAGCAGCTTAGGCACTCACTCCTACGAGCAGTACTTC
CDR3aa: CASSLGTHSYEQYF

abundance: NA
v_gene: TRBV5-1
j_gene: TRBJ2-1
d_gene: NA
CDR3nt: TGCGCCAGCAGCTTTGCCGGGAACTTGGGAGATGAGCAGTTCTTC
CDR3aa: CASSFAGNLGDEQFF

abundance: once
v_gene: TRBV28
j_gene: TRBJ2-1
d_gene: NA
CDR3nt: TGTGCCAGCAGTTCCAAGGGGCCCGGTGGCGTGAATGAGCAGTTCTTC
CDR3aa: CASSSKGPGGVNEQFF

abundance: few
v_gene: TRBV6-5
j_gene: TRBJ2-2
d_gene: NA
CDR3nt: TGTGCCAGCAGTTACCTTAGCGGTTCGAACACCGGGGAGCTGTTTTTT
CDR3aa: CASSYLSGSNTGELFF

abundance: NA
v_gene: TRBV10-3
j_gene: TRBJ2-2
d_gene: TRBD2
CDR3nt: TGTGCCATTGCTAGCGGGAGGGACACCGGGGAGCTGTTTTTT
CDR3aa: CAIASGRDTGELFF

abundance: NA
v_gene: TRBV5-1
j_gene: TRBJ2-1
d_gene: TRBD2
CDR3nt: TGCGCCAGCAGTCGGATAGCGGGGCATTACAATGAGCAGTTCTTC
CDR3aa: CASSRIAGHYNEQFF

abundance: few
v_gene: TRBV20-1
j_gene: TRBJ1-2
d_gene: TRBD1
CDR3nt: TGCAGTGCTAGTGGGGGGGGACAGGGCCCCTACTATGGCTACACCTTC
CDR3aa: CSASGGGQGPYYGYTF

abundance: few
v_gene: TRBV28
j_gene: TRBJ1-2
d_gene: TRBD1
CDR3nt: TGTGCCAGCAGTTTGTCGACAGGGGGTACCTATGGCTACACCTTC
CDR3aa: CASSLSTGGTYGYTF